The 18 T cell receptor beta chains below come from one sample, sequenced in a study of blood T cell repertoires in COVID-19. Only in-frame clones appear in the TCRdb table, and some are missing; sequencing was by immunoSEQ multiplex PCR. The repertoire holds approximately 470,000 clones, with roughly 90% as singletons. What was sequenced was PBMCs or T cells enriched from blood (not recorded which). The receptors here all came from a woman between 18 and 29 years old who had recovered from COVID-19.

The CDR3 loop reads CASSRDMTQNQPQHF. Here the CDR3 DNA reads TGTGCCAGCAGCCGGGACATGACACAAAATCAGCCCCAGCATTTT. J is TRBJ1-5 and V is TRBV4-2, with D maybe TRBD1 (6 bases). V was trimmed by 4 bases and J by 4 bases, leaving 14 bases between them. Germline CDR1 is LGHNA and CDR2 is YNFKEQ. This CDR3 has 15 amino acids.

This rearrangement joins TRBV28 to TRBJ1-2, with TRBD1 matching 7 bases. The germline CDR1 and CDR2 sequences are MDHEN and SYDVKM. Losses at the gene ends were 8 bases for V and 4 bases for J; bases not matched to a gene: 10. The CDR3 extends over 14 amino acids. The CDR3 region has the DNA TGTGCCAGCCACTTTCCGGGACAGCCCTATGGCTACACCTTC. Its translation: CASHFPGQPYGYTF.

The rearrangement joins TRBV24-1 to TRBJ1-5; D not resolved. The CDR3 is 14 amino acids. Germline V CDR1 and CDR2: KGHDR, SFDVKD. V lost 6 bases and J lost 0, with 8 bases in between. This CDR3 is CATSSTDSNQPQHF. The CDR3 DNA is TGTGCCACCAGTTCCACTGATAGCAATCAGCCCCAGCATTTT.

This chain joins TRBV18 and TRBJ1-4; D call uncertain. The ends were cut back, 4 bases at V and 8 bases at J, with 11 bases in the middle. This CDR3 spans 13 amino acids. CDR1 and CDR2 from the germline V gene are KGHSH and LQKENI. In DNA form, the CDR3 reads TGTGCCAGCTCACTAGGACGCGGGGAAAAACTGTTTTTT. As protein: CASSLGRGEKLFF. Full variable domain (remainder filled in from reference TRBV18 and TRBJ1-4): NAGVMQNPRHLVRRRGQEARLRCSPMKGHSHVYWYRQLPEEGLKFMVYLQKENIIDESGMPKERFSAEFPKEGPSILRIQQVVRGDSAAYFCASSLGRGEKLFFGSGTQLSVL.

This clone was detected only once. The CDR3, as DNA: TGCGCCAGCAGCCCGGTTCCGGGACAGGGGGCGGAGGGCTACACCTTC. Translating it yields CASSPVPGQGAEGYTF. J is TRBJ1-2 and V is TRBV5-1; 12 bases match TRBD1. The CDR3 consists of 16 residues. Germline V CDR1 and CDR2: SGHRS, YFSETQ. Losses at the gene ends were 4 bases for V and 8 bases for J; bases not matched to a gene: 12.

The chain uses TRBV7-9 and TRBJ2-1; TRBD2 matches 8 bases. The CDR3 is 11 residues long. In germline, CDR1 is SEHNR, CDR2 FQNEAQ (reference sequence). Trimming removed 5 bases from V and 12 bases from J; junction bases left unmatched: 3. The CDR3 nucleotides are TGTGCCAGCAGCCTCCGGGGGGGGCAGTTCTTC. Residues: CASSLRGGQFF.

The rearrangement uses TRBV4-1 and TRBJ1-4; 8 nucleotides line up with TRBD1. CDR3 length: 15 residues. Germline CDR1 MGHRA, CDR2 YSYEKL. J lost 8 bases, V lost 1 base, and 6 bases had no gene match. The CDR3 protein is CASSQGGGQVEKLFF. In DNA form, the CDR3 reads TGCGCCAGCAGCCAAGGGGGGGGACAGGTCGAAAAACTGTTTTTT.

The chain employs TRBV3-1 (or the pseudogene TRBV3-2) and TRBJ2-7; tentative D call: TRBD1 (6 bases). Between the trimmed V and J ends, which lost 0 bases and 2 bases, there was a span of 14 bases. Per germline, CDR1 LGHDT and CDR2 YNNKEL (reference sequence). The CDR3 extends over 16 amino acids. The CDR3 is CASSQDAQGGAYEQYF. The DNA of the CDR3 is TGTGCCAGCAGCCAAGACGCCCAAGGGGGAGCCTACGAGCAGTACTTC.

J is TRBJ2-3 and V is TRBV18, with D possibly being TRBD2 (6 bases). Germline CDR1 and CDR2: KGHSH and LQKENI. The V and J ends lost 0 bases and 1 base respectively, with 8 bases between them. The CDR3 has 15 residues. For the CDR3, the DNA is TGTGCCAGCTCACCACCCGGGACTGGCACAGATACGCAGTATTTT. Protein sequence: CASSPPGTGTDTQYF.

Remarks on this clone: Other DNA variants within this sample encode the same CDR3. The rearrangement uses TRBV5-1 and TRBJ1-1, with unresolved D. CDR1 and CDR2 (germline): SGHRS, YFSETQ. There are 14 residues in the CDR3. V was pared by 0 bases and J by 2 bases, with 8 bases between. The CDR3 region has the DNA TGCGCCAGCAGCTTGGACTCGTTAAACACTGAAGCTTTCTTT. This encodes CASSLDSLNTEAFF.

J is TRBJ1-3 and V is TRBV7-2; D call uncertain. From germline, CDR1 is SGHTA and CDR2 FQGNSA. Trimming left V 4 bases short and J 7 bases short, with 8 bases between. The CDR3 has 12 amino acids. The CDR3 here is CASSSSMNTIYF. The CDR3 coding sequence is TGTGCCAGCAGCTCGAGTATGAACACCATATATTTT.

The J gene is TRBJ2-1, the V gene TRBV4-2, with 10 bases aligning to TRBD2. Trimming took 1 base from V and 5 from J; bases not matched to a gene: 2. Germline lookup yields CDR1 LGHNA and CDR2 YNFKEQ. The CDR3 length is 15 residues. CDR3: CASSQGTSGHNEQFF. CDR3 DNA sequence: TGTGCCAGCAGCCAAGGGACTAGCGGACACAATGAGCAGTTCTTC.

This chain uses TRBV9 with TRBJ2-5; TRBD1 might be the D (5 bases). The V and J ends lost 0 bases and 7 bases respectively, with 16 bases between them. From germline, CDR1 is SGDLS and CDR2 YYNGEE. The CDR3 loop spans 15 amino acids. Written as DNA, the CDR3 is TGTGCCAGCAGCGTAGACCAACAAGGGGCTGGGACCCAGTACTTC. Protein sequence: CASSVDQQGAGTQYF.

The CDR3 DNA reads as TGTGCCAGCAGTACAGGACCCCGGGACGAGCAGTACTTC. This encodes CASSTGPRDEQYF. The genes are TRBV2 and TRBJ2-7; the D gene is possibly TRBD1 (5 bases). The CDR3 consists of 13 residues. V lost 5 bases, J lost 5 bases, and 13 bases lay in between. Germline-derived CDR1 and CDR2 are SNHLY and FYNNEI.

This clone appeared a single time. This chain connects TRBV25-1 to TRBJ1-6; D unclear. Germline CDR1 and CDR2: MGHDK and SYGVNS. Trimming stripped 6 bases from V and 1 base from J, with 7 bases between. The length of the CDR3 is 14 residues. The CDR3 spells CASRTGSYNSPLHF. As DNA, the CDR3 is TGTGCCAGCAGAACGGGGTCCTATAATTCACCCCTCCACTTT.

This clone was detected only a few times. V usage is TRBV4-2 and J usage is TRBJ2-7; 9 nucleotides line up with TRBD2. This CDR3 is 15 amino acids long. With 3 bases clipped from V and 4 bases from J, the junction kept 7 bases outside the gene matches. Germline loops: CDR1 LGHNA, CDR2 YNFKEQ. The CDR3 DNA sequence: TGTGCCAGCAGCCAGACCGGACTAGCGTCTTACGAGCAGTACTTC. This encodes CASSQTGLASYEQYF.

The count of this clone is one. The chain combines TRBV4-1 with TRBJ1-1; 10 bases agree with TRBD1. This CDR3 comprises 14 residues. Germline V gene sequence: CDR1 MGHRA, CDR2 YSYEKL. The V gene end was trimmed by 4 bases and the J gene end by 3 bases; junction bases not matched to a gene: 2. The CDR3 here is CASSPGQGDTEAFF. As DNA, the CDR3 is TGCGCCAGCAGCCCAGGACAGGGGGACACTGAAGCTTTCTTT.

V usage is TRBV27 and J usage is TRBJ2-1; D ambiguous. V lost 3 bases, J lost 5 bases, and 5 bases lay in between. CDR1 is MNHEY, CDR2 SMNVEV, per germline (reference sequence). The CDR3 contains 12 residues. CDR3 amino acids: CASSFYNNEQFF. The CDR3, as DNA: TGTGCCAGCAGTTTTTATAACAATGAGCAGTTCTTC.